This T cell receptor (beta chain) was sequenced for a study of T-cell reconstitution after alpha-beta-depleted transplantation in children. Study findings and constraints: Reportedly, only several hundred clones from non-depleted graft cells drove alpha-beta T-cell counts at about two months. TCRbeta diversity was high at day 60 in some patients (a result of surviving recipient T cells and thymic progenitors). Hyperexpanded clones declined; after one year, newly produced T cells mostly supplied diversity.

Researchers prepared the TCRbeta library using unique molecular identifiers, the study reports. TCRdb ran MiXCR on the PCR reads and lists one entry per CDR3 protein. The repertoire consists of roughly 7,900 distinct CDR3 sequences, with roughly an eighth occurring once and the leading ten covering about half. With 2 bases clipped from V and 6 bases from J, the junction kept 7 bases outside the gene matches. The CDR3 is 14 residues long. Only one count was recorded for this clonotype. Its antigen is currently unknown. Sequenced material: PBMCs, mostly from graft donor cells, taken 60 days after TCRalphabeta/CD19-depleted stem cell transplant. The source of this sequence is a patient between 2 and 9 years old who had a stem cell transplant for inherited bone marrow failure, so the T cells may come from the graft donor. The chain has TRBV12-3 or TRBV12-4 and TRBJ2-7, with TRBD1 matching over 7 bases. CDR3 protein: CASSLSDRVSEQYF. Here the CDR3 DNA reads TGTGCCAGCAGTTTAAGTGACAGGGTATCCGAGCAGTACTTC.